The 16 T cell receptor beta chains listed next were all sequenced from one sample in a study of spatial heterogeneity in lung cancer. A single record per CDR3 protein comes from TCRdb applying MiXCR to the 5' RACE reads. The sample shows over 50,000 distinct CDR3 sequences, approximately 8.9% of them seen only once. The time point is: sample taken at primary tumor resection. The sequenced material consisted of unsorted whole RNA from tumor, nontumor lung or frozen PBMC. This specimen was PBMCs, taken at surgery. Receptors originate from a female donor with early-stage non-small cell lung cancer.

Only a few counts were recorded for this clonotype. The chain joins TRBV29-1 to TRBJ2-3, with TRBD2 matching 10 bases. CDR1 and CDR2 (germline): SQVTM, ANQGSEA. The CDR3 sequence is 14 residues long. The CDR3 reads CKNPGGLARNTQYF. In DNA form, the CDR3 reads TGCAAAAACCCTGGGGGACTAGCGCGTAATACGCAGTATTTT.

This clonotype appeared a few times. The chain employs TRBV7-3 and TRBJ2-1, with 8 positions matching TRBD2. This CDR3 contains 16 residues. V dropped 2 bases and J dropped 0; count of bases not matched to a gene: 3. Germline assignment: CDR1 SGHTA and CDR2 FQGTGA. CDR3 bases: TGTGCCAGCAGCTTACAGCGGGGGAGCTCCTACAATGAGCAGTTCTTC. It codes for CASSLQRGSSYNEQFF. Based on the CDR3 plus reference TRBV7-3 and TRBJ2-1, the full variable domain is GAGVSQTPSNKVTEKGKYVELRCDPISGHTALYWYRQSLGQGPEFLIYFQGTGAADDSGLPNDRFFAVRPEGSVSTLKIQRTERGDSAVYLCASSLQRGSSYNEQFFGPGTRLTVL.

This clonotype has a count of ten or more. V and J are TRBV4-1 and TRBJ2-3, with a weak D call TRBD2 (6 bases). This CDR3 region has 12 residues. V lost 3 bases, J lost 5 bases, and 6 bases lay in between. Germline lookup yields CDR1 MGHRA and CDR2 YSYEKL. CDR3 region: CASSQGGDTQYF. The CDR3 DNA follows: TGCGCCAGCAGCCAGGGGGGAGATACGCAGTATTTT.

This clonotype was seen many times. The chain couples TRBV5-5 to TRBJ2-3; the match to TRBD1 covers 7 bases. V dropped 4 bases and J dropped 0; count of bases not matched to a gene: 17. The length of the CDR3 is 19 residues. Germline assignment: CDR1 SGHKS and CDR2 YYEKEE (reference sequence). In DNA, the CDR3 is TGTGCCAGCAGCCCAGTCTCCGGGACAGTAATTACTAGCACAGATACGCAGTATTTT. It encodes CASSPVSGTVITSTDTQYF. The full variable domain, in which reference TRBV5-5 and TRBJ2-3 provide the parts outside the CDR3, is DAGVTQSPTHLIKTRGQQVTLRCSPISGHKSVSWYQQVLGQGPQFIFQYYEKEERGRGNFPDRFSARQFPNYSSELNVNALLLGDSALYLCASSPVSGTVITSTDTQYFGPGTRLTVL.

V is TRBV6-1 and J is TRBJ1-5; no firm D call. In germline, CDR1 is MNHNS, CDR2 SASEGT. The CDR3 consists of 14 residues. Trimming removed 5 bases at V and 1 base at J, with 9 bases between. CDR3 amino acids: CASSPSGSNQPQHF. CDR3 nucleotide sequence: TGTGCCAGCAGTCCCTCGGGGAGCAATCAGCCCCAGCATTTT.

This clonotype showed up just a few times. The V gene is TRBV6-2 or TRBV6-3, the J gene TRBJ2-3; maybe TRBD2 (6 bases). The V gene lost 6 bases and the J gene lost 2 bases, with 12 bases spanning the gap. Germline loops: CDR1 MNHEY, CDR2 SVGEGT. The CDR3 extends over 14 amino acids. As DNA, the CDR3 is TGTGCCAGCAGGGGGACTGCGCTCACAGATACGCAGTATTTT. Its translation is CASRGTALTDTQYF.

This clonotype came up a few times. The chain recombines TRBV20-1 with TRBJ1-6; TRBD1 might be the D (6 bases). V was clipped by 5 bases and J by 5 bases, with 16 bases between them. The CDR3 sequence is 15 residues long. CDR1 is DFQATT, CDR2 SNEGSKA, per germline (reference sequence). CDR3 in DNA: TGCAGTGCTTGCCCCCCGACAGGAAATAATTCACCCCTCCACTTT. As protein: CSACPPTGNNSPLHF.

This clonotype has at least ten counts. For the CDR3, the DNA is TGTGCCACCAGTGACCCCCCCGGGACAGGGCAAACCGGGGAGCTGTTTTTT. It yields the protein CATSDPPGTGQTGELFF. This sequence joins TRBV24-1 and TRBJ2-2; 9 nucleotides match TRBD1. Germline CDR1 and CDR2: KGHDR and SFDVKD. This CDR3 is built from 17 residues. V trimming: 4 bases; J trimming: 5 bases; junction bases outside the gene matches: 10.

At least ten counts were recorded for this clonotype. V and J are TRBV28 and TRBJ1-6, with TRBD1 matching 7 bases. Trimming at V came to 6 bases and at J to 5 bases, leaving 1 base not matched to a gene. The CDR3 length is 13 residues. Germline V gene sequence: CDR1 MDHEN, CDR2 SYDVKM. CDR3 nucleotides: TGTGCCAGCAGACAGGGGAATAATTCACCCCTCCACTTT. It is translated as CASRQGNNSPLHF. Based on the CDR3 plus reference TRBV28 and TRBJ1-6, the full variable domain is DVKVTQSSRYLVKRTGEKVFLECVQDMDHENMFWYRQDPGLGLRLIYFSYDVKMKEKGDIPEGYSVSREKKERFSLILESASTNQTSMYLCASRQGNNSPLHFGNGTRLTVT.

The table lists this clonotype with a few counts. The gene calls are TRBV2 and TRBJ1-6; D not resolved. Trimming stripped 8 bases from V and 5 bases from J, with 10 bases between. CDR1 is SNHLY and CDR2 is FYNNEI in the germline V gene. The CDR3 spans 13 residues. The CDR3: CASRGRNNSPLHF. CDR3 sequence (DNA): TGTGCCAGCCGAGGACGGAATAATTCACCCCTCCACTTT.

At least ten counts were recorded for this clonotype. V and J are TRBV5-1 and TRBJ2-2, with D unresolved. Between the trimmed V and J ends, which lost 2 bases and 0 bases, there was a span of 8 bases. This CDR3 region has 15 residues. CDR1 and CDR2 from the germline V gene are SGHRS and YFSETQ. CDR3 region: CASSFSSANTGELFF. CDR3 sequence (DNA): TGCGCCAGCAGCTTCAGCAGCGCGAACACCGGGGAGCTGTTTTTT.

This clonotype was counted a few times. The chain joins TRBV18 to TRBJ1-2; no firm D call. V lost 3 bases and J 4 bases, leaving 15 bases between the germline ends. Germline CDR1 is KGHSH and CDR2 is LQKENI. The CDR3 length is 15 residues. CDR3 region: CASSPTDEAPYGYTF. The CDR3 coding sequence is TGTGCCAGCTCACCGACGGACGAAGCCCCCTATGGCTACACCTTC.

This chain joins TRBV20-1 and TRBJ2-6, with TRBD1 matching 7 bases. After removal of 7 bases from V and 3 bases from J, the junction contained 9 bases not matched to a gene. Germline values: CDR1 DFQATT, CDR2 SNEGSKA (reference sequence). This CDR3 spans 15 amino acids. The CDR3 sequence: CSVPTTGRGANVLTF. The CDR3 nucleotides are TGCAGTGTGCCGACGACAGGGCGTGGGGCCAACGTCCTGACTTTC.

V is TRBV18 and J is TRBJ1-6; tentatively, D is TRBD1 (5 bases). Germline V gene data show CDR1 as KGHSH and CDR2 as LQKENI. Between the trimmed V and J ends, which lost 5 bases and 0 bases, there was a span of 14 bases. The CDR3 extends over 17 amino acids. The DNA of the CDR3 is TGTGCCAGCTCAGCGGAGGAGGGGAGCTCCTATAATTCACCCCTCCACTTT. Protein sequence: CASSAEEGSSYNSPLHF. Drawing the rest from reference TRBV18 and TRBJ1-6, the complete variable domain is NAGVMQNPRHLVRRRGQEARLRCSPMKGHSHVYWYRQLPEEGLKFMVYLQKENIIDESGMPKERFSAEFPKEGPSILRIQQVVRGDSAAYFCASSAEEGSSYNSPLHFGNGTRLTVT.

Sample share makes this clonotype hyperexpanded (1% or more). The chain recombines TRBV5-1 with TRBJ2-7; 9 positions agree with TRBD2. The CDR3 loop spans 16 amino acids. Germline V CDR1 and CDR2: SGHRS, YFSETQ. Trimming at V came to 2 bases and at J to 4 bases, leaving 10 bases not matched to a gene. The CDR3: CASSLYVLAGNYEQYF. The CDR3 nucleotides read TGCGCCAGCAGCTTATATGTGCTAGCGGGAAATTACGAGCAGTACTTC.

This clonotype was found many times. This chain connects TRBV9 to TRBJ2-3, with D hard to call. The CDR3 is made up of 12 amino acids. V gave up 4 bases and J gave up 6 bases, with 9 bases separating them. Germline CDR1 and CDR2: SGDLS and YYNGEE. CDR3 sequence (DNA): TGTGCCAGCAGCACGGCTGCGGATACGCAGTATTTT. This encodes CASSTAADTQYF. The variable domain in full, completed from reference TRBV9 and TRBJ2-3, reads DSGVTQTPKHLITATGQRVTLRCSPRSGDLSVYWYQQSLDQGLQFLIQYYNGEERAKGNILERFSAQQFPDLHSELNLSSLELGDSALYFCASSTAADTQYFGPGTRLTVL.